This T cell receptor beta chain was captured in a study of beta chain features in type 1 diabetes. The CDR3 extends over 17 amino acids. V was clipped by 4 bases and J by 0 bases; unmatched bases: 6. Germline lookup yields CDR1 SGHRS and CDR2 YFSETQ. Reverse transcribing all isolated RNA meant expressed TCRB transcripts were sequenced. Assay used: immunoSEQ multiplex PCR; TCRdb lists only in-frame clones, some missing. The sample has more than 120,000 clones; approximately 13% are singletons. This clone was counted between two and nine times. Its target is unknown. One heparinised draw of blood, averaging roughly 110 mL, came from each donor. Cells sorted by CD45RO/CCR7/CD25/CD127/CD95/CD27 comprised CD4+ naive, central memory, regulatory and stem cell-like memory cells. Study-wide findings and caveats: HLA effects on TCRB rearrangement stayed unresolved here. In all four CD4+ subsets, TCRB CDR3 length was significantly, moderately reduced in type 1 diabetes. Insertion counts at VDJ junctions were lower in type 1 diabetes patients, who also showed more deletions there.

The sequenced material came from central memory CD4+ T cells from blood. This chain links TRBV5-1 with TRBJ2-1; 11 nucleotides align to TRBD2. This receptor was identified in a man aged 18 to 30 with type 1 diabetes. CDR3 DNA sequence: TGCGCCAGCAGCATGCTAGCGGGGGGAAGCTCCTACAATGAGCAGTTCTTC. It codes for CASSMLAGGSSYNEQFF. The full variable domain, in which reference TRBV5-1 and TRBJ2-1 provide the parts outside the CDR3, is KAGVTQTPRYLIKTRGQQVTLSCSPISGHRSVSWYQQTPGQGLQFLFEYFSETQRNKGNFPGRFSGRQFSNSRSEMNVSTLELGDSALYLCASSMLAGGSSYNEQFFGPGTRLTVL.